A selection of T cell receptor beta chains follows, all from one sample in a study of immune cell composition in non-small cell lung cancer. Clones were read by immunoSEQ multiplex PCR, and TCRdb kept only the in-frame ones, dropping some. This table holds about 2,100 clones, 74% found once. Source material: lung tumor tissue. The receptor set was obtained from a human donor with non-small cell lung cancer. Each CDR3 is given with its conserved first and last residue. D genes are given only for firm matches. Rows may omit the clone size; those that give it use once, few, many or a size class.

size | D | J | V | CDR3 | DNA
- | TRBD2 | TRBJ2-1 | TRBV2 | CASSEALAGGDEQFF | TGTGCCAGCAGTGAAGCACTAGCGGGGGGAGATGAGCAGTTCTTC
- | - | TRBJ1-1 | TRBV6-5 | CASSYSVEGTEAFF | TGTGCCAGCAGTTATAGCGTTGAAGGGACTGAAGCTTTCTTT
- | TRBD2 | TRBJ2-1 | TRBV7-9 | CASSSFLAGGPDEQFF | TGTGCCAGCAGCTCGTTTCTAGCGGGGGGGCCGGATGAGCAGTTCTTC
- | - | TRBJ1-3 | TRBV18 | CASSATIQGLHSGNTIYF | TGTGCCAGCTCAGCTACAATTCAGGGGCTCCACTCTGGAAACACCATATATTTT
- | - | TRBJ2-3 | TRBV4-1 | CASSQVDSPSRADTQYF | TGCGCCAGCAGCCAAGTCGACAGCCCTTCAAGGGCAGATACGCAGTATTTT
- | TRBD2 | TRBJ2-3 | TRBV18 | CASSPGTSGTDTQYF | TGTGCCAGCTCACCGGGGACTAGCGGCACAGATACGCAGTATTTT
- | - | TRBJ2-1 | TRBV5-6 | CASSLSPGSAYNEQFF | TGTGCCAGCAGCTTGAGCCCGGGGTCGGCCTACAATGAGCAGTTCTTC
once | TRBD1 | TRBJ2-7 | TRBV28 | CASSLRTGGAYEQYF | TGTGCCAGCAGTTTAAGGACAGGGGGAGCCTACGAGCAGTACTTC
- | - | TRBJ2-7 | TRBV6-5 | CASSYSFNYEQYF | TGTGCCAGCAGTTATAGCTTTAACTACGAGCAGTACTTC
- | - | TRBJ2-7 | TRBV21-1 | CASSADRAPYEQYF | TGTGCCAGCAGCGCTGACAGGGCCCCCTACGAGCAGTACTTC
few | - | TRBJ2-7 | TRBV6-4 | CASSGSSYEQYF | TGTGCCAGCAGTGGCAGCTCCTACGAGCAGTACTTC
- | - | TRBJ1-2 | TRBV4-1 | CASSQSLGQSYGYTF | TGCGCCAGCAGCCAGAGCCTAGGACAGAGCTATGGCTACACCTTC
large | - | TRBJ1-1 | TRBV7-9 | CASSSTPGTKNTEAFF | TGTGCCAGCAGTTCTACACCCGGGACAAAGAACACTGAAGCTTTCTTT
- | - | TRBJ1-2 | TRBV4-2 | CASSQEGVLGYTF | TGTGCCAGCAGCCAAGAAGGGGTTTTAGGCTACACCTTC
- | TRBD1 | TRBJ2-5 | TRBV5-4 | CASSDPGQGVQETQYF | TGTGCCAGCAGCGACCCGGGACAGGGGGTTCAAGAGACCCAGTACTTC
- | - | TRBJ1-4 | TRBV18 | CASSPEGNAGEKLFF | TGTGCCAGCTCACCAGAGGGAAATGCCGGTGAAAAACTGTTTTTT
- | - | TRBJ1-1 | TRBV5-5 | CASSWGTGSFGEAFF | TGTGCCAGCAGCTGGGGCACAGGGTCGTTCGGTGAAGCTTTCTTT
- | - | TRBJ1-1 | TRBV6-6 | CASSYSDKFPTEAFF | TGTGCCAGCAGTTACTCAGACAAGTTCCCCACTGAAGCTTTCTTT
- | TRBD1 | TRBJ2-4 | TRBV6-6 | CASSYSIGTGKNIQYF | TGTGCCAGCAGTTACTCCATAGGGACAGGCAAAAACATTCAGTACTTC
- | TRBD1 | TRBJ2-3 | TRBV10-3 | CAISALDRGLSDTQYF | TGTGCCATCAGTGCATTGGACAGGGGTTTGTCAGATACGCAGTATTTT
large | - | TRBJ1-2 | TRBV5-1 | CASSLGQANYGYTF | TGCGCCAGCAGCTTGGGGCAGGCCAACTATGGCTACACCTTC
- | - | TRBJ2-1 | TRBV4-1 | CASSQGRVNEQFF | TGCGCCAGCAGCCAAGGGCGGGTCAATGAGCAGTTCTTC
- | TRBD1 | TRBJ2-2 | TRBV7-9 | CASSPQTGKVDTGELFF | TGTGCCAGCAGCCCACAGACAGGGAAGGTGGACACCGGGGAGCTGTTTTTT
- | - | TRBJ2-5 | TRBV10-3 | CAIAVDGETQYF | TGTGCCATCGCGGTTGATGGAGAGACCCAGTACTTC
- | - | TRBJ1-4 | TRBV6-1 | CASNNRRQGEKLFF | TGTGCCAGCAATAACAGGCGGCAGGGTGAAAAACTGTTTTTT
- | - | TRBJ1-4 | TRBV29-1 | CSVLAEKLFF | TGCAGCGTTTTAGCTGAAAAACTGTTTTTT
- | TRBD2 | TRBJ2-3 | TRBV19 | CASSIAGGPNTQYF | TGTGCCAGTAGTATAGCGGGGGGGCCGAATACGCAGTATTTT
- | TRBD1 | TRBJ1-1 | TRBV10-3 | CAISEPYRGLTEAFF | TGTGCCATCAGTGAGCCCTACAGGGGGCTTACTGAAGCTTTCTTT
few | - | TRBJ1-1 | TRBV15 | CATSRDLGSRGTEAFF | TGTGCCACCAGCAGAGATCTCGGGTCTAGGGGGACTGAAGCTTTCTTT
- | - | TRBJ2-1 | TRBV6-6 | CASSYEGDEQFF | TGTGCCAGCAGTTACGAGGGAGATGAGCAGTTCTTC
- | - | TRBJ1-2 | TRBV7-3 | CASSLGTPNYGYTF | TGTGCCAGCAGCTTAGGGACACCTAACTATGGCTACACCTTC
once | - | TRBJ2-1 | TRBV4-3 | CASSQDGEGDYNEQFF | TGCGCCAGCAGCCAAGATGGGGAGGGGGACTACAATGAGCAGTTCTTC
- | - | TRBJ1-5 | TRBV6-1 | CASTLGAGSNQPQHF | TGTGCCAGCACCCTAGGGGCAGGGAGCAATCAGCCCCAGCATTTT
- | - | TRBJ1-1 | TRBV4-3 | CASSQDGSMGTEAFF | TGCGCCAGCAGCCAAGACGGGTCCATGGGCACTGAAGCTTTCTTT
- | - | TRBJ2-1 | TRBV1 | CTSSPGPRGSEQFF | TGCACCAGCAGCCCGGGACCTCGGGGGAGCGAGCAGTTCTTC
- | - | TRBJ2-5 | TRBV5-5 | CASSLERFVDQETQYF | TGTGCCAGCAGCTTGGAGAGGTTTGTGGACCAAGAGACCCAGTACTTC
- | - | TRBJ2-5 | TRBV11-2 | CASSLDGSSVGQETQYF | TGTGCCAGCAGCTTAGACGGGAGTAGCGTGGGCCAAGAGACCCAGTACTTC
- | - | TRBJ2-2 | TRBV5-4 | CASSLGTPVGNTGELFF | TGTGCCAGCAGCTTGGGGACACCGGTTGGGAACACCGGGGAGCTGTTTTTT
hyperexpanded | - | TRBJ1-2 | TRBV13 | CASSLTAGNGYTF | TGTGCCAGCAGCCTAACGGCAGGGAATGGCTACACCTTC
once | - | TRBJ2-1 | TRBV29-1 | CSGGAYNEQFF | TGCAGCGGGGGGGCCTACAATGAGCAGTTCTTC
- | - | TRBJ2-1 | TRBV27 | CASTSLAGMFNEQFF | TGTGCCAGCACCTCCCTTGCAGGGATGTTCAATGAGCAGTTCTTC
- | - | TRBJ2-3 | TRBV7-9 | CASSLLAESTDTQYF | TGTGCCAGCAGCTTGTTAGCTGAGAGCACAGATACGCAGTATTTT
- | - | TRBJ1-4 | TRBV11-2 | CASSLDIGGPGEKLFF | TGTGCCAGCAGCTTAGATATCGGGGGGCCGGGTGAAAAACTGTTTTTT
- | TRBD2 | TRBJ2-3 | TRBV7-7 | CASSPLLAGGPDTQYF | TGTGCCAGCAGCCCCCTACTAGCGGGGGGGCCAGATACGCAGTATTTT
few | TRBD2 | TRBJ2-3 | TRBV2 | CASSSGSYQYF | TGTGCCAGCAGCAGCGGGAGTTATCAGTATTTT
large | - | TRBJ2-7 | TRBV29-1 | CSAVGGSHEQYF | TGCAGCGCCGTTGGAGGGTCCCACGAGCAGTACTTC
- | TRBD1 | TRBJ2-7 | TRBV6-1 | CASSGLDRDVYEQYF | TGTGCCAGCAGTGGGCTAGACAGGGACGTCTACGAGCAGTACTTC